The rows below give T cell receptor beta chains drawn from one sample of a study of blood T cell repertoires in COVID-19. The data were produced by immunoSEQ multiplex PCR, yet TCRdb's version contains in-frame clones alone and is incomplete. This repertoire shows about 25,000 clones, about 90% found once; its top ten account for 20% to 25%. Material: peripheral blood. The receptors stem from a man aged 65-85 years in a cohort sampled during active COVID-19. Each CDR3 is given with its conserved first and last residue. The D gene is left open where the match is weak. Clone sizes are given selectively: once, few, many, or a class where the clone is expanded.

d_gene: .
j_gene: TRBJ1-4
abundance: .
v_gene: TRBV20-1
CDR3nt: TGCAGTGCTCCTCGTAATGAAAAACTGTTTTTT
CDR3aa: CSAPRNEKLFF

d_gene: .
j_gene: TRBJ1-1
abundance: .
v_gene: TRBV2
CDR3nt: TGTGCCAGCACTCCAAGAGGGGGATCTTCACCTGAAGCTTTCTTT
CDR3aa: CASTPRGGSSPEAFF

d_gene: .
j_gene: TRBJ2-7
abundance: .
v_gene: TRBV10-3
CDR3nt: TGTGCCATCAGTGCACAGGTGACCTACGAGCAGTACTTC
CDR3aa: CAISAQVTYEQYF

d_gene: TRBD2
j_gene: TRBJ2-7
abundance: .
v_gene: TRBV6-5
CDR3nt: TGTGCCAGCAGTTACTCCAAGACTAGCGGGGTCTACGAGCAGTACTTC
CDR3aa: CASSYSKTSGVYEQYF

d_gene: TRBD2
j_gene: TRBJ2-1
abundance: .
v_gene: TRBV6-4
CDR3nt: TGTGCCAGCAGTGCGGATAGCGGGATTGGTGAGCAGTTCTTC
CDR3aa: CASSADSGIGEQFF

d_gene: .
j_gene: TRBJ2-1
abundance: .
v_gene: TRBV19
CDR3nt: TGTGCCAGTAGTACCCTCTCCTACAATGAGCAGTTCTTC
CDR3aa: CASSTLSYNEQFF

d_gene: .
j_gene: TRBJ2-1
abundance: once
v_gene: TRBV12-1
CDR3nt: TGTGCCAGCAGCCCGCCTCCGGGACTAGTGGTCAATGAGCAGTTCTTC
CDR3aa: CASSPPPGLVVNEQFF

d_gene: TRBD2
j_gene: TRBJ2-7
abundance: .
v_gene: TRBV28
CDR3nt: TGTGCCAGCAGTTTAAAAACTAGCGGGAGGCGCGAGCAGTACTTC
CDR3aa: CASSLKTSGRREQYF

d_gene: .
j_gene: TRBJ1-1
abundance: .
v_gene: TRBV19
CDR3nt: TGTGCCAGTACTCTTTTGGGGCACCCGGACACTGAAGCTTTCTTT
CDR3aa: CASTLLGHPDTEAFF

d_gene: .
j_gene: TRBJ1-6
abundance: .
v_gene: TRBV6-5
CDR3nt: TGTGCCAGCCAGAAGGCAGGGCTGACCTCACCCCTCCACTTT
CDR3aa: CASQKAGLTSPLHF

d_gene: .
j_gene: TRBJ1-4
abundance: .
v_gene: TRBV2
CDR3nt: TGTGCCAGCAGCCGGGACAAGAATGAAAAACTGTTTTTT
CDR3aa: CASSRDKNEKLFF

d_gene: TRBD2
j_gene: TRBJ2-1
abundance: .
v_gene: TRBV7-9
CDR3nt: TGTGCCAGCAGCGCGTCCGCGGGAGCCAATGAGCAGTTCTTC
CDR3aa: CASSASAGANEQFF

d_gene: .
j_gene: TRBJ2-7
abundance: .
v_gene: TRBV6-2/TRBV6-3
CDR3nt: TGTGCCAGCAGTTACGCGGGATATAGGGCGATTTACGAGCAGTACTTC
CDR3aa: CASSYAGYRAIYEQYF

d_gene: .
j_gene: TRBJ1-6
abundance: .
v_gene: TRBV28
CDR3nt: TGTGCCAGCAGTTTAAGAGGTTGGGATTCACCCCTCCACTTT
CDR3aa: CASSLRGWDSPLHF

d_gene: .
j_gene: TRBJ2-1
abundance: .
v_gene: TRBV7-2
CDR3nt: TGTGCCAGCAGCCTGGGACTGAGCTCCTACAATGAGCAGTTCTTC
CDR3aa: CASSLGLSSYNEQFF

d_gene: .
j_gene: TRBJ1-1
abundance: once
v_gene: TRBV12-3/TRBV12-4
CDR3nt: TGTGCCAGCAGGAGCCAGGGGAGCACTGAAGCTTTCTTT
CDR3aa: CASRSQGSTEAFF

d_gene: .
j_gene: TRBJ1-2
abundance: .
v_gene: TRBV10-1
CDR3nt: TGCGCCAGCAATCCCCCCCAACGGGACACGCAACGGGACTATGGCTACACCTTC
CDR3aa: CASNPPQRDTQRDYGYTF

d_gene: TRBD1
j_gene: TRBJ2-7
abundance: .
v_gene: TRBV10-2
CDR3nt: TGCGCCAGCAGTGAGTCGGCAGGGGGCATCTACGAGCAGTACTTC
CDR3aa: CASSESAGGIYEQYF

d_gene: TRBD1
j_gene: TRBJ2-5
abundance: .
v_gene: TRBV5-1
CDR3nt: TGCGCCAGCAGCCCACAGGGGGCTGGGGAGACCCAGTACTTC
CDR3aa: CASSPQGAGETQYF

d_gene: TRBD2
j_gene: TRBJ2-1
abundance: .
v_gene: TRBV5-8
CDR3nt: TGTGCCAGCAGCGGGCTAGCGGGACGAAGCTCCTACAATGAGCAGTTCTTC
CDR3aa: CASSGLAGRSSYNEQFF

d_gene: TRBD2
j_gene: TRBJ2-1
abundance: .
v_gene: TRBV5-1
CDR3nt: TGCGCCAGCAAAAGCGGGACGGCGGGTGAGCAGTTCTTC
CDR3aa: CASKSGTAGEQFF

d_gene: TRBD1
j_gene: TRBJ2-7
abundance: .
v_gene: TRBV18
CDR3nt: TGTGCCAGCTCACTTGGGACAGGGACCTACGAGCAGTACTTC
CDR3aa: CASSLGTGTYEQYF

d_gene: .
j_gene: TRBJ2-3
abundance: .
v_gene: TRBV7-3
CDR3nt: TGTGCCAGCAGCTCGGGGGGCAGCACAGATACGCAGTATTTT
CDR3aa: CASSSGGSTDTQYF

d_gene: TRBD1
j_gene: TRBJ2-7
abundance: medium-sized
v_gene: TRBV5-1
CDR3nt: TGCGCCAGCAGCTTGGTGGGACAGGGTGCTGGCGGGGCGTACGAGCAGTACTTC
CDR3aa: CASSLVGQGAGGAYEQYF

d_gene: TRBD1
j_gene: TRBJ1-2
abundance: .
v_gene: TRBV6-1
CDR3nt: TGTGCCAGCAGTGAAAGAGTGGCAGGGGGTTTATCGGGAGGCTACACCTTC
CDR3aa: CASSERVAGGLSGGYTF

d_gene: TRBD2
j_gene: TRBJ2-5
abundance: .
v_gene: TRBV5-1
CDR3nt: TGCGCCAGCGGGGGGCTAGCGGGCCAAGAGACCCAGTACTTC
CDR3aa: CASGGLAGQETQYF

d_gene: TRBD2
j_gene: TRBJ2-1
abundance: .
v_gene: TRBV6-6
CDR3nt: TGTGCCAGCAGTTACTCCGGACTAGCGTACGATGAGCAGTTCTTC
CDR3aa: CASSYSGLAYDEQFF

d_gene: TRBD2
j_gene: TRBJ2-1
abundance: .
v_gene: TRBV6-6
CDR3nt: TGTGCCAGCAGCCCAGCGGGAGGATACTACAATGAGCAGTTCTTC
CDR3aa: CASSPAGGYYNEQFF

d_gene: .
j_gene: TRBJ2-1
abundance: .
v_gene: TRBV19
CDR3nt: TGTGCCAGTAGTCGGCTCGCGGACAGCTCCTACAATGAGCAGTTCTTC
CDR3aa: CASSRLADSSYNEQFF

d_gene: .
j_gene: TRBJ2-1
abundance: .
v_gene: TRBV20-1
CDR3nt: TGCAGTGCGCCGGAGTACAATGAGCAGTTCTTC
CDR3aa: CSAPEYNEQFF